Following are 8 T cell receptor beta chains from one sample sequenced in a study of T cells in women clearing cervical HPV infection. Clones were sequenced by immunoSEQ multiplex PCR, and TCRdb holds only the in-frame ones, with some missing. The table for this sample gives tens of thousands of clones. The sequencing input was blood buffy coat. All receptors come from a woman between 18 and 70 years old with a cervical HPV16 infection that either progressed to CIN3+ or cleared (not recorded which).

About this clone itself: The read ends 3 residues early relative to the CDR3; the germline J gene fills the gap. The rearrangement uses TRBV5-6 and TRBJ1-2, with 11 positions matching TRBD1. The CDR3 is 15 amino acids. Trimming at V came to 4 bases and at J to 4 bases, leaving 6 bases not matched to a gene. In germline, CDR1 is SGHDT, CDR2 YYEEEE. CDR3 sequence reads: CASSRGQGVTYGYTF. CDR3 DNA (partial): TGTGCCAGCAGCCGGGGACAGGGGGTCACCTATGGC.

A remark on this clone: The CDR3 is cut off 3 residues early in the read; its end comes from the germline J gene. The V and J genes are TRBV12-3 or TRBV12-4 and TRBJ2-5, with D possibly being TRBD2 (5 bases). V was trimmed by 3 bases and J by 5 bases, leaving 16 bases between them. This CDR3 has 15 residues. Partial CDR3 DNA: TGTGCCAGCAGTTTTCCCTCCGTCGGCGGGGAGACC. Residues: CASSFPSVGGET. From start to end, the CDR3 is CASSFPSVGGETQYF.

Comments on this clone: The read halts 3 residues ahead of the CDR3 end, with the missing end drawn from the germline J gene. The sample carries other DNA sequences with the same CDR3. The chain uses TRBV20-1 and TRBJ1-2; D is perhaps TRBD1 (6 bases). The CDR3 runs to 12 residues. V was cut by 6 bases and J by 3 bases, with 11 bases left in between. Germline CDR1 and CDR2: DFQATT and SNEGSKA (reference sequence). CDR3 bases read: TGCAGTGCCCGAAACAGGGACTATGGC. It yields the protein CSARNRDYG. The whole CDR3 is CSARNRDYGYTF.

A remark on this clone: The read terminates 3 residues before the CDR3 end, so the remaining end is supplied by the germline J gene. This chain uses TRBV7-9 with TRBJ1-3; no reliable D call. Germline V gives CDR1 SEHNR, CDR2 FQNEAQ (reference sequence). The CDR3 sequence is 12 residues long. V gave up 5 bases and J gave up 4 bases, with 6 bases separating them. The covered CDR3 bases are TGTGCCAGCAGCCCCTACGGAAACACC. It is translated as CASSPYGNT. The entire CDR3 protein is CASSPYGNTIYF.

A note on this clone: The CDR3 is cut off 3 residues early in the read; its end comes from the germline J gene. The V and J genes are TRBV12-3 or TRBV12-4 and TRBJ2-3; a weak D match, TRBD2 (5 bases). V dropped 5 bases and J dropped 0 bases, with 9 bases sitting between them. This CDR3 has 14 amino acids. The CDR3 here is CASSDRGSTDTQYF. The sequenced part of the CDR3 DNA is TGTGCCAGCAGTGATCGAGGGAGCACAGATACG.

On this clone: The read ends 3 residues before the CDR3 terminus; that terminus is restored from the germline J gene. This chain joins TRBV20-1 and TRBJ1-6, with 7 bases identical to TRBD1. V lost 5 bases, J lost 11 bases, and 18 bases stayed unmatched. The germline gives CDR1 DFQATT, CDR2 SNEGSKA (reference sequence). The length of the CDR3 is 16 residues. Partial CDR3 DNA: TGCAGTGCTCGGGACAGAAGACTCTTTAGTTTTACACCC. Translation: CSARDRRLFSFTP. The whole CDR3 sequence is CSARDRRLFSFTPLHF.

Of note for this clone: The CDR3 end falls 3 residues outside the read, so it is completed with the germline J gene. V usage is TRBV20-1 and J usage is TRBJ2-1; TRBD2 matches at 8 bases. CDR1 is DFQATT, CDR2 SNEGSKA, per germline (reference sequence). This CDR3 has 16 amino acids. J lost 6 bases, V lost 0 bases, and 10 bases had no gene match. Partial CDR3 DNA: TGCAGTGCTAGAGAACCCGGGACTAGGGATGGCAATGAG. Protein product: CSAREPGTRDGNE. The entire CDR3 protein reads CSAREPGTRDGNEQFF.

On this clone: The missing CDR3 end, 3 residues past where the read stops, is filled in from the germline J gene. The rearrangement joins TRBV7-3 to TRBJ2-1, with 7 nucleotides matching TRBD1. The CDR3 covers 14 residues. Germline CDR1 reads SGHTA; CDR2 reads FQGTGA. J gave up 3 bases and V 3 bases, and 2 bases lay outside the gene matches. Incomplete CDR3 DNA: TGTGCCAGCAGCTTGCAGGGGGACTACAATGAG. Translating gives CASSLQGDYNE. The full CDR3 is CASSLQGDYNEQFF.